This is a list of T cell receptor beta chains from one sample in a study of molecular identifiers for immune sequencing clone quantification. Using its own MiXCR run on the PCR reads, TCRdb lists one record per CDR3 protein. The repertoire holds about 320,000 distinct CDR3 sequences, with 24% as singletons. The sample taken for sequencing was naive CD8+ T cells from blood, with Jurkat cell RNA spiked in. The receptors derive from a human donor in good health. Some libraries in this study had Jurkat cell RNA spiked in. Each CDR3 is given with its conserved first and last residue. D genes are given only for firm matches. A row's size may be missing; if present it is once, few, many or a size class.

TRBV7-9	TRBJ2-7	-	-	TGTGCCAGCAGCTCGCCCAGGGGCTTCAGCTCCTACGAGCAGTACTTC	CASSSPRGFSSYEQYF
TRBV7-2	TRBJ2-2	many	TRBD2	TGTGCCAGCAGCCCCCTGACTAGCGGATGGGGCACCGGGGAGCTGTTTTTT	CASSPLTSGWGTGELFF
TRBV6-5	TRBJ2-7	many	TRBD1	TGTGCCAGCAGTTACACCCAGGGGGTTTACGAGCAGTACTTC	CASSYTQGVYEQYF
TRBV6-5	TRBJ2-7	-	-	TGTGCCAGGAGTTACACGGACAGCTCATACGAGCAGTACTTC	CARSYTDSSYEQYF
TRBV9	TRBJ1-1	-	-	TGTGCCAGCAGCGTAGCCGGGAACACTGAAGCTTTCTTT	CASSVAGNTEAFF
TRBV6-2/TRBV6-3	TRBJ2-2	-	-	TGTGCCGGCAACAAGCTCGAGGAGGTCACCGGGGAGCTGTTTTTT	CAGNKLEEVTGELFF
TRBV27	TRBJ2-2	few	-	TGTGCCAGCAGTTACCAAGGGAACACCGGGGAGCTGTTTTTT	CASSYQGNTGELFF
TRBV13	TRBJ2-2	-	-	TGTGCCAGCAGGCCAGACAGGACCGGGGAGCTGTTTTTT	CASRPDRTGELFF
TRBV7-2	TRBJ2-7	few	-	TGTGCCAGCAGCTCCCCGATCCAAGCGGAATATTCCTACGAGCAGTACTTC	CASSSPIQAEYSYEQYF
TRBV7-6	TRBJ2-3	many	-	TGTGCCAGCAGCTATTACAGCGGGAGCACAGATACGCAGTATTTT	CASSYYSGSTDTQYF
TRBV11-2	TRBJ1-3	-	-	TGTGCCAGCAGCTTCGAGGCAAACACCATATATTTT	CASSFEANTIYF
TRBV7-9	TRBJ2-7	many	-	TGTGCCAGCAGCTTAAGCCAGGGTAGTTGGTACGAGCAGTACTTC	CASSLSQGSWYEQYF
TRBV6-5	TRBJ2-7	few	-	TGTGCCAGCAGTGACGGGCTGAGCTACGAGCAGTACTTC	CASSDGLSYEQYF
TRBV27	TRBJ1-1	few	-	TGTGCCAGCAGTTTAGTAGGGGAGGGGAACACTGAAGCTTTCTTT	CASSLVGEGNTEAFF